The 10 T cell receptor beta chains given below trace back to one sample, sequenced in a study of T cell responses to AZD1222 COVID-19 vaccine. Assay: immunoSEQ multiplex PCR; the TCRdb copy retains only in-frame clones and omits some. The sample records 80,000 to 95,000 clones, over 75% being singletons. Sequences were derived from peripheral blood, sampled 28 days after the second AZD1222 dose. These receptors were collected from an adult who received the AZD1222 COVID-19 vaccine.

For the CDR3, the DNA is TGTGCCAGCAGCTCAACCCGCCGGGGTAGCGGGGGTTACAATGAGCAGTTCTTC. It encodes CASSSTRRGSGGYNEQFF. V and J are TRBV7-6 and TRBJ2-1; 9 positions match TRBD2. CDR1 and CDR2 (germline): SGHVS, FNYEAQ. With 4 bases clipped from V and 4 bases from J, the junction kept 14 bases outside the gene matches. This CDR3 has 18 amino acids.

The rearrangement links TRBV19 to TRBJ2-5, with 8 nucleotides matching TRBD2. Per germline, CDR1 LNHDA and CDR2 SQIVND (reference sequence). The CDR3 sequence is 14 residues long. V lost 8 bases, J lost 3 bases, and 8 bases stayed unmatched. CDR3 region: CASRGGSREETQYF. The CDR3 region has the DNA TGTGCCAGTCGGGGGGGGAGTCGGGAAGAGACCCAGTACTTC.

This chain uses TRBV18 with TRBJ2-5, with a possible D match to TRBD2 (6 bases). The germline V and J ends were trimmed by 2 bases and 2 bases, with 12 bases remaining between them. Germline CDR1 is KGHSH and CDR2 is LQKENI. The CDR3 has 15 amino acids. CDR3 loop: CASSPWMGGQETQYF. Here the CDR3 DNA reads TGTGCCAGCTCACCATGGATGGGAGGACAAGAGACCCAGTACTTC.

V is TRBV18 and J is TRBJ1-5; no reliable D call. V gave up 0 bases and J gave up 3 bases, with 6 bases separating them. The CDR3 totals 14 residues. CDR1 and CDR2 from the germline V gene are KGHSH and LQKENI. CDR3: CASSPPGNNQPQHF. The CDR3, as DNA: TGTGCCAGCTCACCACCGGGGAACAATCAGCCCCAGCATTTT.

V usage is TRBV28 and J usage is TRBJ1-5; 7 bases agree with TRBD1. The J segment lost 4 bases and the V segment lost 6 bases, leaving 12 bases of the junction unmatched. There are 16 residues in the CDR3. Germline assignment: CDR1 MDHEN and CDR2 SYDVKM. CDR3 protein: CASSSFRQGPNQPQHF. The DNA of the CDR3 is TGTGCCAGCAGCTCATTCAGACAGGGACCAAATCAGCCCCAGCATTTT.

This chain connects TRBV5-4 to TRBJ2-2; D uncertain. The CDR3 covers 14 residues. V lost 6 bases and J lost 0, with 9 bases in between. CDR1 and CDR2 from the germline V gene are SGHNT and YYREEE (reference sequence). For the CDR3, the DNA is TGTGCCAGCACCCCTGAAACGAACACCGGGGAGCTGTTTTTT. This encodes CASTPETNTGELFF.

The CDR3 region is CASSMGGQGAHGYTF. CDR3 coding DNA: TGTGCCAGTAGTATGGGGGGACAGGGGGCACATGGCTACACCTTC. The chain couples TRBV19 to TRBJ1-2, with TRBD1 matching over 12 bases. CDR3 length: 15 amino acids. Unmatched junction bases numbered 5, after V lost 3 bases and J lost 6 bases. CDR1 and CDR2 from the germline V gene are LNHDA and SQIVND (reference sequence).

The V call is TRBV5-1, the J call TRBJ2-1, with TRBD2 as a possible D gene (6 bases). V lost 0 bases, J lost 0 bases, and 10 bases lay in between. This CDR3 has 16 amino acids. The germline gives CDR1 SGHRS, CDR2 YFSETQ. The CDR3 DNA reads TGCGCCAGCAGCTTGGATACCGGGAGCTCCTACAATGAGCAGTTCTTC. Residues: CASSLDTGSSYNEQFF.

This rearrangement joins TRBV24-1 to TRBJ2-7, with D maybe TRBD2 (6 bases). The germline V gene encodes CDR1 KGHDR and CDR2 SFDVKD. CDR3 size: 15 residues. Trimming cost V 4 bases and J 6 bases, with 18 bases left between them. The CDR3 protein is CATSDAGLPVREQYF. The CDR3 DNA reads TGTGCCACCAGTGACGCGGGACTCCCTGTTCGCGAGCAGTACTTC.

In nucleotides, the CDR3 is TGTGCCAGCAGTTTAGGAGGACTTCAGCCCCAGCATTTT. The encoded protein is CASSLGGLQPQHF. This chain uses TRBV12-3 or TRBV12-4 with TRBJ1-5; D is ambiguous. CDR3 size: 13 residues. V shed 1 base and J shed 6 bases, with 7 bases lying between them.